The 9 T cell receptor beta chains in this list originate from one sample, sequenced in a study of OX40 agonist ivuxolimab in advanced cancers. Measured with immunoSEQ multiplex PCR; TCRdb has only the in-frame clones, and not every one. The table has tens of thousands of clones, about 94% seen once. The sequences come from CD4+ or CD8+ T cells sorted from blood, collected in a trial of the OX40 agonist ivuxolimab. The receptors shown here come from an adult with an advanced solid tumor such as melanoma, head and neck, liver or kidney cancer.

DNA for the CDR3: TGTGCCAGCCCCGGGACTAAAGTACCAGATACGCAGTATTTT. Translation gives CASPGTKVPDTQYF. This chain connects TRBV2 to TRBJ2-3; TRBD2 aligns across 7 bases. The CDR3 consists of 14 residues. Germline CDR1 is SNHLY and CDR2 is FYNNEI. V dropped 8 bases and J dropped 4; count of bases not matched to a gene: 9.

This clone was seen a single time. V gene TRBV30 combines with J gene TRBJ1-4; TRBD1 might be the D (5 bases). V lost 5 bases to trimming and J lost 10 bases, with 20 bases between them. Germline V lookup: CDR1 GTSNPN, CDR2 SVGIG (reference sequence). The CDR3 covers 14 residues. This chain's CDR3 is CAWALYRAGGKLFF. The CDR3 coding sequence is TGTGCCTGGGCCCTATATCGAGCCGGGGGAAAACTGTTTTTT.

The rearrangement joins TRBV7-6 to TRBJ2-2; TRBD2 aligns across 12 bases. With 4 bases clipped from V and 5 bases from J, the junction kept 2 bases outside the gene matches. The germline CDR1 and CDR2 sequences are SGHVS and FNYEAQ. CDR3 size: 15 residues. The CDR3 here is CASSSGLAGTGELFF. The DNA for the CDR3 is TGTGCCAGCAGCTCCGGACTAGCGGGGACCGGGGAGCTGTTTTTT.

This clone was seen only a few times. This chain uses TRBV10-3 with TRBJ2-3, with 7 bases aligning to TRBD2. Germline CDR1 is ENHRY and CDR2 is SYGVKD. Trimming took 10 bases from V and 6 from J; bases not matched to a gene: 13. The CDR3 is 14 amino acids. In DNA form, the CDR3 reads TGTGCCACCTGGGGGGGAAACCCGGGGGATACGCAGTATTTT. Protein product: CATWGGNPGDTQYF.

The gene calls are TRBV9 and TRBJ2-7; 11 bases align to TRBD2. Germline V gene data show CDR1 as SGDLS and CDR2 as YYNGEE. This CDR3 comprises 16 residues. The ends lost 0 bases at V and 4 bases at J; junction bases unmatched: 6. The CDR3 sequence is CASSVDLAGGLYEQYF. The CDR3 region has the DNA TGTGCCAGCAGCGTAGACCTAGCGGGAGGTCTGTACGAGCAGTACTTC.

The chain is built from TRBV10-3 and TRBJ1-2; 10 nucleotides match TRBD1. J was trimmed by 8 bases and V by 3 bases; bases with no gene match: 9. The CDR3 consists of 15 residues. The V gene's germline CDR1 is ENHRY and CDR2 SYGVKD. The CDR3, as DNA: TGTGCCATCAGTGACTTTATGACAGGGGGCGACGGCTACACCTTC. Encoded protein: CAISDFMTGGDGYTF.

The chain joins TRBV6-6 to TRBJ2-3; TRBD1 agrees at 7 bases. The ends lost 11 bases at V and 1 base at J; junction bases unmatched: 9. The CDR3 is made up of 14 amino acids. CDR1 and CDR2 from the germline V gene are MNHNY and SVGAGI (reference sequence). Here the CDR3 reads CAHFSGQGTDTQYF. In DNA, the CDR3 is TGTGCCCACTTTTCCGGACAGGGCACAGATACGCAGTATTTT.

V and J are TRBV7-6 and TRBJ2-6; a weak D match, TRBD1 (5 bases). Germline V CDR1 and CDR2: SGHVS, FNYEAQ. The CDR3 runs 15 residues. Trimming left V 4 bases short and J 1 base short, with 8 bases between. The CDR3 sequence: CASSSAGSGANVLTF. Written as DNA, the CDR3 is TGTGCCAGCAGCTCGGCAGGGTCTGGGGCCAACGTCCTGACTTTC.

Of note for this clone: Other DNA sequences in this sample translate to the same CDR3. The chain couples TRBV4-1 to TRBJ2-7, with 10 bases identical to TRBD1. V dropped 1 base and J dropped 0; count of bases not matched to a gene: 0. CDR3 size: 15 residues. The germline V gene encodes CDR1 MGHRA and CDR2 YSYEKL. Here the CDR3 DNA reads TGCGCCAGCAGCCAAGGGACAGGGGGCTCCTACGAGCAGTACTTC. Protein sequence: CASSQGTGGSYEQYF.